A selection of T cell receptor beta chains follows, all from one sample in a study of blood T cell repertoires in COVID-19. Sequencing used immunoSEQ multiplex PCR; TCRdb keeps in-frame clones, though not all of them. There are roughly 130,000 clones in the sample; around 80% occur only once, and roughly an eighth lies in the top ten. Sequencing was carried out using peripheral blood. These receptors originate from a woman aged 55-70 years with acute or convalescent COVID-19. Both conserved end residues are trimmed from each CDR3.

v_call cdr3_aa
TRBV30 AWSKEYKNIQY
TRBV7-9 ASSSPQGSTDTQY
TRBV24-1 ATSAASNVVDTQY
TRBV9 ASSAVVAQRVAGELF
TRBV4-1 ASSQLSDPGANVLT
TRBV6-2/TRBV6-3 ASSYGRTGKSEAF
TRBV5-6 ASSELVGGYT
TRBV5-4 ASSSTGIRQDEAF
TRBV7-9 ASSSPTVWNTEAF
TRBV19 ASSIVTETEAF
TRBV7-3 ASSLYPGSGYT
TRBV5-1 ASSSSADTQY
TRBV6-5 ASSYSGPGEEQY
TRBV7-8 ASSLATSGGASGAQY
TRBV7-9 ASSYAGGQETQY
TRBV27 ASSEGTSGHNEQF
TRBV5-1 ASSPKIGQGVNTIY
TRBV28 ASRTVYPPRTVDSNQPQH
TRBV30 AWRAAGGAVQPQH
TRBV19 ASSTGTGPLRNQPQH
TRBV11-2 ASSLDPWGDIDEQF
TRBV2 ASRGAWDNEAF
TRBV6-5 ATKGGGNQPQH
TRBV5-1 ASTGGAAMNTEAF
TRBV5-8 ASSPGGARLTGELF
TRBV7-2 ASSLTGKEKLF
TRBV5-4 ASSSYSGGRQETQY
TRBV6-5 ASSYTGQAVTGELF
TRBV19 ASSTPPGWRDAEAF
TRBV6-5 ASSYSSTGPYEQY
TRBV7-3 ASSLAEGDTQY